This T cell receptor (beta chain) is drawn from a study of Ad26.COV2.S vaccination and SARS-CoV-2 variants. The data were produced by immunoSEQ multiplex PCR, yet TCRdb's version contains in-frame clones alone and is incomplete. Of a few hundred thousand clones in the sample, about 90% were seen once. Treatment: roughly 20 received Ad26.COV2.S at low or high dose, single or two shots; about 5 received placebo; per-sample allocation not given. The investigators took samples on day 63 after the first vaccine or placebo injection. Concerning this clone: What it binds is not known.

Points from the study as a whole: Vaccine recipients had higher spike-specific TCR breadth than placebo recipients. Analyses that measured TCR breadth and depth may have underestimated total T cell responses.

CDR1 and CDR2 (germline): SGHKS, YYEKEE (reference sequence). The CDR3 covers 13 residues. The V end was cut by 4 bases, the J end by 1 base, with 8 bases between. The chain links TRBV5-5 to TRBJ2-5; D is unresolved. Sample: peripheral blood, taken in a trial of Ad26.COV2.S vaccine versus placebo. The receptor was isolated from a person between 18 and 65 years old who received the Ad26.COV2.S COVID-19 vaccine or a placebo. The CDR3 spells CASSPSGQETQYF. For the CDR3, the DNA is TGTGCCAGCAGCCCAAGTGGCCAAGAGACCCAGTACTTC.